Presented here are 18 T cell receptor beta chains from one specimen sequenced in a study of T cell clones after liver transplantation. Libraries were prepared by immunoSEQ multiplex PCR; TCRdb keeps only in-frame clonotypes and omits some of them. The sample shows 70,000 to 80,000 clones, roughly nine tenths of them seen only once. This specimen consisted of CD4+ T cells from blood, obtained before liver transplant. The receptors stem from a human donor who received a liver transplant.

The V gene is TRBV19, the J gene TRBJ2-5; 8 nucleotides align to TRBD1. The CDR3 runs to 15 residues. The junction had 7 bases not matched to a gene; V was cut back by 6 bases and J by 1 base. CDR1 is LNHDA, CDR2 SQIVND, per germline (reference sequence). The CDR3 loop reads CASSPAGQVQETQYF. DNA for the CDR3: TGTGCCAGTAGCCCGGCGGGACAGGTCCAAGAGACCCAGTACTTC.

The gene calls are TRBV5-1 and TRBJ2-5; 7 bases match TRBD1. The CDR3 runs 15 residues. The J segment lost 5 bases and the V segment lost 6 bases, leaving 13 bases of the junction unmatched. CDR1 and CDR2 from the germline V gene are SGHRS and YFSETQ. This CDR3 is CASTLGTADMETQYF. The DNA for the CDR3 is TGCGCCAGCACCCTGGGGACAGCCGACATGGAGACCCAGTACTTC.

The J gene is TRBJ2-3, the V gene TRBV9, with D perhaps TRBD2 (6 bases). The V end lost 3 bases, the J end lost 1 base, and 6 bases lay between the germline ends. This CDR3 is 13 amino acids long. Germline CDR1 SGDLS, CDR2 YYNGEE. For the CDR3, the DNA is TGTGCCAGCAGCGGCGGGGGCACAGATACGCAGTATTTT. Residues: CASSGGGTDTQYF.

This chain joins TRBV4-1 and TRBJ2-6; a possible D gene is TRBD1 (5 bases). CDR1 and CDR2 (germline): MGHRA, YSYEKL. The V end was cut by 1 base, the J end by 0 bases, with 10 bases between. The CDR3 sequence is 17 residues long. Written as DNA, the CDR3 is TGCGCCAGCAGCCAAGTGGACACCTACTCTGGGGCCAACGTCCTGACTTTC. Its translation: CASSQVDTYSGANVLTF.

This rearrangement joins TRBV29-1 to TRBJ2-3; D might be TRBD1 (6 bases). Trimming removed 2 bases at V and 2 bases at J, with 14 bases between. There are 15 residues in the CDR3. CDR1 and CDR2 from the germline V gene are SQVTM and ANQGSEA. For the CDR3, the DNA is TGCAGCGTTGAAACAGGGTTTCCCATCACAGATACGCAGTATTTT. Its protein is CSVETGFPITDTQYF.

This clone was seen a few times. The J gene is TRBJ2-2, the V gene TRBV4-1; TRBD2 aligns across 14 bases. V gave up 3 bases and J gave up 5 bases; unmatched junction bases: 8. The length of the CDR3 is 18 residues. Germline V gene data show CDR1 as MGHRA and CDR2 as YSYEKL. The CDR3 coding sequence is TGCGCCAGCAGCCACGGGGGACTAGCGGGAGTAGGGACCGGGGAGCTGTTTTTT. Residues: CASSHGGLAGVGTGELFF.

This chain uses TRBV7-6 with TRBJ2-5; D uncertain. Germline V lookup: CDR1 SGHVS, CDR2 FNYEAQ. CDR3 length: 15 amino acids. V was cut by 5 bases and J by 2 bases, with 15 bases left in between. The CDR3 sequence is CASSPTLASQETQYF. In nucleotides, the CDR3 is TGTGCCAGCAGCCCTACTCTCGCGTCTCAAGAGACCCAGTACTTC.

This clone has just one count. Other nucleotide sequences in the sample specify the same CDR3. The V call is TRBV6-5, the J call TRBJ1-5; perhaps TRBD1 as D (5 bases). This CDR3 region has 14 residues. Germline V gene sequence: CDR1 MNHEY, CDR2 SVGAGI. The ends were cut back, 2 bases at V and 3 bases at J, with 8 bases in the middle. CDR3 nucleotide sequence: TGTGCCAGCAGTTACGACAGCCTCAATCAGCCCCAGCATTTT. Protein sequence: CASSYDSLNQPQHF.

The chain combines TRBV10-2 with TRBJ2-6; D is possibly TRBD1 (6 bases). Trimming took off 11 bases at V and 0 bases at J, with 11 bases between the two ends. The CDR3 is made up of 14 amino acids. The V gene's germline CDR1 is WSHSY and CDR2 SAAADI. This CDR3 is CACGQPSGANVLTF. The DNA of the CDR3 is TGCGCCTGTGGACAGCCCTCTGGGGCCAACGTCCTGACTTTC.

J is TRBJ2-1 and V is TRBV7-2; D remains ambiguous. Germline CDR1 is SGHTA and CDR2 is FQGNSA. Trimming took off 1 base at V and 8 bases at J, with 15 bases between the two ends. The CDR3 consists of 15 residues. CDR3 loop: CASSLEGGRVYEQFF. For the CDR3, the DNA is TGTGCCAGCAGCTTAGAGGGCGGCCGGGTGTATGAGCAGTTCTTC.

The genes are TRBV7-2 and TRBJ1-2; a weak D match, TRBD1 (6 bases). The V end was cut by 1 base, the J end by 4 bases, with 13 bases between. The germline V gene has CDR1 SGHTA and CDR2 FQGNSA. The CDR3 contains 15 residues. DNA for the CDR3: TGTGCCAGCAGCTTAGAGCAGGGGATGAGCTATGGCTACACCTTC. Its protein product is CASSLEQGMSYGYTF.

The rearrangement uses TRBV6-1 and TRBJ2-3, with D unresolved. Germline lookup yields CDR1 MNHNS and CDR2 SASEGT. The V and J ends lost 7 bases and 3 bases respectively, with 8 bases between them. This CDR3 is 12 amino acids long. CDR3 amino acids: CASNRRTDTQYF. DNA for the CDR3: TGTGCCAGCAACCGGCGGACAGATACGCAGTATTTT.

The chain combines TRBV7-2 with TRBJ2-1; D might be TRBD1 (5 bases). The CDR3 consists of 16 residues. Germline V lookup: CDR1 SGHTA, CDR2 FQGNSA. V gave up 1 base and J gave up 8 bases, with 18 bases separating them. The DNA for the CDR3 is TGTGCCAGCAGCTTAGACTCCAGGGTTGAGTTCGATGAGCAGTTCTTC. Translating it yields CASSLDSRVEFDEQFF.

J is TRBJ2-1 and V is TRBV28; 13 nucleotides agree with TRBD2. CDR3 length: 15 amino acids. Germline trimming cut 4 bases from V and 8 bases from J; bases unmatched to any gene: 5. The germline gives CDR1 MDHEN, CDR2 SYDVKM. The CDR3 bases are TGTGCCAGCAGTTCGGGGACTAGCGGGAACGATGAGCAGTTCTTC. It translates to CASSSGTSGNDEQFF.

CDR3 loop: CASSPRASQETQYF. CDR3 sequence (DNA): TGTGCCAGCAGCCCCCGGGCTAGCCAAGAGACCCAGTACTTC. This rearrangement joins TRBV7-9 to TRBJ2-5; D not resolved. This CDR3 contains 14 residues. V lost 5 bases to trimming and J lost 1 base, with 11 bases between them. The V gene's germline CDR1 is SEHNR and CDR2 FQNEAQ (reference sequence). The full variable domain, with the rest looked up from reference TRBV7-9 and TRBJ2-5, is DTGVSQNPRHKITKRGQNVTFRCDPISEHNRLYWYRQTLGQGPEFLTYFQNEAQLEKSRLLSDRFSAERPKGSFSTLEIQRTEQGDSAMYLCASSPRASQETQYFGPGTRLLVL.

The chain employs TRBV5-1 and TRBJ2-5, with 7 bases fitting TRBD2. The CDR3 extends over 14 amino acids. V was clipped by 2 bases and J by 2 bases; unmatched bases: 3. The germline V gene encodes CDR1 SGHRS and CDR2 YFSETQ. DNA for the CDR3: TGCGCCAGCAGCTTCAGCGGGGTGCAAGAGACCCAGTACTTC. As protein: CASSFSGVQETQYF.

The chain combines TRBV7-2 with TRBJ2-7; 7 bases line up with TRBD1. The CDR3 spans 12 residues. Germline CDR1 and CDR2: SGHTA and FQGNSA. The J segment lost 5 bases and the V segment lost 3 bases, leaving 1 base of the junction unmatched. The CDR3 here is CASSFTGDEQYF. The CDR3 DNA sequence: TGTGCCAGCAGCTTTACAGGGGACGAGCAGTACTTC.

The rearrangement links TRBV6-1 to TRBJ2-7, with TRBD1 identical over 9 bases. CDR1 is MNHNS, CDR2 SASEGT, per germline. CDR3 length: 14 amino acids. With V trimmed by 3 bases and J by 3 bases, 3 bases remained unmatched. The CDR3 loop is CASSDPGQGYEQYF. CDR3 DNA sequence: TGTGCCAGCAGTGACCCGGGACAGGGCTACGAGCAGTACTTC.